The clone carrying this TCR beta chain showed up just once. The antigen is not known. Relapse was seen in all patients after autologous stem cell transplantation, and brentuximab vedotin exposure was variable. This sample was included in a study of PD-1 blockade in classical Hodgkin lymphoma. Study overall: A 3 mg/kg intravenous dose of nivolumab was received by patients every 2 weeks.

Sequencing used immunoSEQ multiplex PCR; TCRdb keeps in-frame clones, though not all of them. The data hold tens of thousands of clones, with over 60% observed a single time. CDR1 and CDR2 from the germline V gene are SGHTA and FQGNSA. Trimming shortened V by 4 bases and J by 1 base, and 15 bases separated the two germline ends. The CDR3 extends over 16 amino acids. Study results and caveats: Newly diagnosed patients had diversity similar to the baseline diversity of complete responders.

V and J are TRBV7-2 and TRBJ2-3, with D possibly TRBD2 on 5 matching bases. This clonotype was obtained from a human donor with classical Hodgkin lymphoma. Specimen: peripheral blood mononuclear cells (PBMCs), collected before the second cycle of nivolumab. In DNA, the CDR3 is TGTGCCAGCAGCTCACGGGGTAGCATAGGCACAGATACGCAGTATTTT. It yields the protein CASSSRGSIGTDTQYF.